These 13 T cell receptor beta chains were all obtained from the same sample, sequenced in a study of vaccination effects on CD4 cells after COVID-19. Profiling relied on immunoSEQ multiplex PCR, and the TCRdb table lists in-frame clones only, not all of them. The repertoire holds roughly 59,000 clones, with about 78% as singletons. ViraFEST used viral peptide pools to expand antigen-specific CD4+ T cells before sequencing. Subsequent to a culture period of about ten days, CD4+ T cells were isolated. Each participant was administered two doses of either the BNT162b2 or the mRNA-1273 vaccine. For these receptors, no antigen is known. The source material was CD4+ T cells from PBMCs cultured with HCoV-OC43 spike peptides, sampled after COVID-19 vaccination. Specified subset: HCoV-OC43 spike overlapping peptide pool stimulation. These receptors came from a human donor who received a COVID-19 vaccine.

The chain is built from TRBV19 and TRBJ2-3, with TRBD1 matching 7 bases. CDR1 LNHDA and CDR2 SQIVND come from the germline V gene (reference sequence). This CDR3 spans 14 amino acids. The trim removed 6 bases at V and 2 bases at J, leaving 5 bases unmatched. CDR3 loop: CASRSGQLTDTQYF. The CDR3 coding sequence is TGTGCCAGTAGGTCGGGACAGCTCACAGATACGCAGTATTTT.

This clone was counted between two and nine times. V gene TRBV3-1 (or the pseudogene TRBV3-2) combines with J gene TRBJ1-4; D unresolved. The CDR3 length is 12 residues. Germline V gene lookup returns CDR1 LGHDT and CDR2 YNNKEL (reference sequence). V lost 4 bases to trimming and J lost 7 bases, with 7 bases between them. The CDR3 bases are TGTGCCAGCAGCCTCAATCGTGAAAAACTGTTTTTT. This gives the protein CASSLNREKLFF.

This chain uses TRBV5-1 with TRBJ1-6; the D gene is possibly TRBD1 (5 bases). The CDR3 totals 16 residues. The germline gives CDR1 SGHRS, CDR2 YFSETQ. V was shortened by 0 bases and J by 4 bases, with 11 bases between the two germline ends. The chain's CDR3 is CASSLAGTVYNSPLHF. The CDR3 nucleotides are TGCGCCAGCAGCTTGGCCGGGACTGTGTATAATTCACCCCTCCACTTT.

The V call is TRBV3-1 (or the pseudogene TRBV3-2), the J call TRBJ1-2, with a possible D match to TRBD1 (5 bases). CDR1 and CDR2 (germline): LGHDT, YNNKEL (reference sequence). This CDR3 is built from 17 residues. The ends were cut back, 0 bases at V and 3 bases at J, with 17 bases in the middle. The CDR3 spells CASSQDVPGTRDYGYTF. The CDR3 nucleotides are TGTGCCAGCAGCCAAGATGTGCCCGGGACTCGAGACTATGGCTACACCTTC.

This sequence joins TRBV30 and TRBJ1-6; D uncertain. The CDR3 has 14 residues. CDR1 is GTSNPN and CDR2 is SVGIG in the germline V gene (reference sequence). The V gene lost 0 bases and the J gene lost 7 bases, with 10 bases spanning the gap. The CDR3 reads CAWSVLNGNSPLHF. The CDR3 coding sequence is TGTGCCTGGAGTGTACTTAACGGCAATTCACCCCTCCACTTT.

The V gene is TRBV5-1, the J gene TRBJ2-3; TRBD1 agrees at 8 bases. CDR3 length: 16 residues. The J segment lost 6 bases and the V segment lost 4 bases, leaving 13 bases of the junction unmatched. CDR1 SGHRS and CDR2 YFSETQ come from the germline V gene. CDR3 in DNA: TGCGCCAGCAGCGCCCGACAGGGGCAAATTGGGGATACGCAGTATTTT. Translating it yields CASSARQGQIGDTQYF. Using reference TRBV5-1 and TRBJ2-3 for the parts outside the CDR3, the full variable domain is KAGVTQTPRYLIKTRGQQVTLSCSPISGHRSVSWYQQTPGQGLQFLFEYFSETQRNKGNFPGRFSGRQFSNSRSEMNVSTLELGDSALYLCASSARQGQIGDTQYFGPGTRLTVL.

V gene TRBV3-1 (or the pseudogene TRBV3-2) combines with J gene TRBJ1-2, with D unclear. V was pared by 0 bases and J by 7 bases, with 12 bases between. This CDR3 is 14 amino acids long. Germline-derived CDR1 and CDR2 are LGHDT and YNNKEL (reference sequence). CDR3 sequence: CASSQDHGGRGYTF. The DNA for the CDR3 is TGTGCCAGCAGCCAAGATCATGGTGGTCGTGGCTACACCTTC.

V is TRBV28 and J is TRBJ1-1; no clear D. The CDR3 contains 11 residues. The germline CDR1 and CDR2 sequences are MDHEN and SYDVKM. The V and J ends lost 8 bases and 2 bases respectively, with 6 bases between them. CDR3 sequence: CASRGNTEAFF. As DNA, the CDR3 is TGTGCCAGCCGGGGAAACACTGAAGCTTTCTTT.

This clone was seen only a few times. V usage is TRBV27 and J usage is TRBJ1-3; D is unclear. V was cut by 6 bases and J by 0 bases, with 9 bases left in between. The germline gives CDR1 MNHEY, CDR2 SMNVEV (reference sequence). The length of the CDR3 is 14 residues. DNA of the CDR3: TGTGCCAGCAGACCGCTAAGCTCTGGAAACACCATATATTTT. Translated, it gives CASRPLSSGNTIYF.

V gene TRBV7-3 combines with J gene TRBJ1-1; TRBD1 might be the D (5 bases). Germline V CDR1 and CDR2: SGHTA, FQGTGA. The CDR3 length is 13 residues. Trimming took 4 bases from V and 11 from J, leaving 17 bases between them. The CDR3 bases are TGTGCCAGCAGCTCACAGGCGGGGATGGGGGCTTTCTTT. It codes for CASSSQAGMGAFF.

This clone has a handful of counts. The chain uses TRBV2 and TRBJ1-5, with D perhaps TRBD1 (5 bases). The germline CDR1 and CDR2 sequences are SNHLY and FYNNEI. This CDR3 contains 15 residues. V gave up 7 bases and J gave up 4 bases, with 17 bases separating them. CDR3 nucleotide sequence: TGTGCCAGCAATCCCCTCGGGGGTATTAATCAGCCCCAGCATTTT. Translating gives CASNPLGGINQPQHF.

The chain links TRBV7-3 to TRBJ2-5; D gene ambiguous. The CDR3 runs 13 residues. Germline V gene data show CDR1 as SGHTA and CDR2 as FQGTGA. The V end lost 0 bases, the J end lost 1 base, and 3 bases lay between the germline ends. The DNA for the CDR3 is TGTGCCAGCAGCTTAACGATCCAAGAGACCCAGTACTTC. This translates into CASSLTIQETQYF.

This chain links TRBV28 with TRBJ1-2; D gene unclear. The germline CDR1 and CDR2 sequences are MDHEN and SYDVKM. V lost 6 bases and J 1 base, leaving 9 bases between the germline ends. The CDR3 is 13 residues long. The chain's CDR3 is CASSRANNYGYTF. CDR3 nucleotide sequence: TGTGCCAGCAGCCGAGCGAATAACTATGGCTACACCTTC.